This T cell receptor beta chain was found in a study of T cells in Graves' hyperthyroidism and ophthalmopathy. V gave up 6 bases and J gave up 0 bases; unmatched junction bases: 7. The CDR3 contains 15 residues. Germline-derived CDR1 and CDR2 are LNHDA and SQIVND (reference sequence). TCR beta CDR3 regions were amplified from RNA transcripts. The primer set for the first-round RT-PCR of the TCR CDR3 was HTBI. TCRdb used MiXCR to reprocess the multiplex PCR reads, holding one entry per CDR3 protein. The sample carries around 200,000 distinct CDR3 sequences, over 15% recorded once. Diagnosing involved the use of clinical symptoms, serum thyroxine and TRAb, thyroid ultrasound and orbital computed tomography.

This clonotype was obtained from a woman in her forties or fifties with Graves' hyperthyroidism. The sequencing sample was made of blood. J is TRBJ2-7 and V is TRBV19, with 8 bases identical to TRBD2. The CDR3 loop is CASRWRGDFSYEQYF. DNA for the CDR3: TGTGCCAGTAGATGGCGGGGGGATTTCTCCTACGAGCAGTACTTC.